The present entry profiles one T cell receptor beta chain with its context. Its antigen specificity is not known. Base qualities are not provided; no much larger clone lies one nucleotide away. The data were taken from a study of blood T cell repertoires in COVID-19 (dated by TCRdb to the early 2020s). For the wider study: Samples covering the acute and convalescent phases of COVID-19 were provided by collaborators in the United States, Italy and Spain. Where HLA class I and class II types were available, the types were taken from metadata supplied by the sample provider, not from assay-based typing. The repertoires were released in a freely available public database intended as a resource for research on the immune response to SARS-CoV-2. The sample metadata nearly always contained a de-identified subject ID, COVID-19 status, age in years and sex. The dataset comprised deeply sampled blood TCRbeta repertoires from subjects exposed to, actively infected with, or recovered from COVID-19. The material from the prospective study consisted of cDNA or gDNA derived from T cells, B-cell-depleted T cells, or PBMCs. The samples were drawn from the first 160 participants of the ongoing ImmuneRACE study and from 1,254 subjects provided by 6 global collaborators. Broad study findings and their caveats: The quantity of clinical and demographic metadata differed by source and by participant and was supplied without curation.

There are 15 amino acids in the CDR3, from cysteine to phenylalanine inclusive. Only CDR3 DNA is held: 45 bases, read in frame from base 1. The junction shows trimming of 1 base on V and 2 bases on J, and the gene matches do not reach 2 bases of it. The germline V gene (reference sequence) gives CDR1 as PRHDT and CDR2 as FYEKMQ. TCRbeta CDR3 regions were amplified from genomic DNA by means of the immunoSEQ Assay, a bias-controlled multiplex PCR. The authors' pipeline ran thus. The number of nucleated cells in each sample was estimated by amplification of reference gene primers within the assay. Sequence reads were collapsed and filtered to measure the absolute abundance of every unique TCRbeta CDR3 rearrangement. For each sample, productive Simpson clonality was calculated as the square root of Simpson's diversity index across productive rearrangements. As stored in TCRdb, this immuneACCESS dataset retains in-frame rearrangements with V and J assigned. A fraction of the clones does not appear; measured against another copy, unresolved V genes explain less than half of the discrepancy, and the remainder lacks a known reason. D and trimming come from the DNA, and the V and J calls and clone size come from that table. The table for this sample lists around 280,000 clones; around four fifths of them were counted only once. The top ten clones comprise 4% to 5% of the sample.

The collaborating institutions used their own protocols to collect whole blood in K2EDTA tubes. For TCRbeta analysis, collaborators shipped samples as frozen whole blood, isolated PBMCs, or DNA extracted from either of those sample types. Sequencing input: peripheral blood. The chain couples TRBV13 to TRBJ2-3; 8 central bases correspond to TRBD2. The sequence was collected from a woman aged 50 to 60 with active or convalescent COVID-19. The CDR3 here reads CASSLAGGATDTQYF. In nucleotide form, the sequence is TGTGCCAGCAGCTTAGCGGGAGGGGCCACAGATACGCAGTATTTT.